This is a list of T cell receptor beta chains from one sample in a study of Tregs in tolerant kidney transplant recipients. Assay: immunoSEQ multiplex PCR; the TCRdb copy retains only in-frame clones and omits some. The sample yields some 90,000 clones, over 85% seen once. Sequencing used CD8+ T cells from blood. The receptors were gathered from a human donor in good health. Each CDR3 is given with its conserved first and last residue.

>TRBV6-5|TRBJ2-1
CASSKQGGNEQFF
>TRBV7-9|TRBJ2-2
CASSLSQGSGELFF
>TRBV7-9|TRBJ2-1
CASSGEIRSSYNEQFF
>TRBV27|TRBJ2-2
CASSLRHPSTGELFF
>TRBV2|TRBJ1-1
CASSDIPGTGMRAEAFF
>TRBV6-1|TRBJ2-7
CASSTGVLNEQYF
>TRBV5-1|TRBJ2-7
CASSGTGRYEQYF
>TRBV6-1|TRBJ2-3
CASSLNGGPDTQYF
>TRBV9|TRBJ1-1
CASSVGTGAMNTEAFF
>TRBV5-1|TRBJ1-1
CASSSPETGGGNTEAFF
>TRBV7-9|TRBJ2-7
CASSRTSGSTEQYF
>TRBV5-1|TRBJ1-6
CASSSYPGQYNSPLHF
>TRBV5-6|TRBJ2-5
CASSSPSGRVETQYF
>TRBV30|TRBJ2-3
CAWRGLAGVVDTQYF
>TRBV15|TRBJ2-5
CATSRDGGRGETQYF
>TRBV7-6|TRBJ2-5
CASSGVRGLEETQYF
>TRBV4-1|TRBJ1-1
CASSQDLGTGRRGAFF
>TRBV19|TRBJ2-6
CASSPSRLVPSGANVLTF
>TRBV9|TRBJ2-2
CASNQGSGELFF
>TRBV13|TRBJ2-3
CASSYQEVLGGTQYF
>TRBV6-1|TRBJ1-4
CASSKAGQKGDEKLFF
>TRBV29-1|TRBJ1-2
CSVEEGRQGYYGYTF
>TRBV5-8|TRBJ1-2
CASFGRGAGYTF
>TRBV7-6|TRBJ2-3
CASSEQGYLRTDTQYF
>TRBV29-1|TRBJ2-7
CSVEGTSGSGIYYEQYF
>TRBV2|TRBJ2-5
CASRPGQTTGETQYF
>TRBV4-2|TRBJ2-1
CASSQGLVEQFF
>TRBV4-1|TRBJ2-5
CASSQSLLLAPSSGRAQETQYF
>TRBV4-2|TRBJ1-1
CASSQHGNTEAFF
>TRBV15|TRBJ1-1
CATSRRTALGTEAFF
>TRBV9|TRBJ2-7
CASSVGSPSYEQYF
>TRBV5-1|TRBJ1-5
CASSLAQRGAHQPQHF
>TRBV27|TRBJ1-6
CASSLDRGQTYNSPLHF
>TRBV6-5|TRBJ2-7
CASSYWDRGYEQYF
>TRBV9|TRBJ2-5
CASSPSGGAETQYF
>TRBV29-1|TRBJ2-5
CSVEAQGEETQYF
>TRBV6-5|TRBJ2-3
CASSPGTGAYF
>TRBV4-2|TRBJ2-5
CASSQEGLAGGGSETQYF
>TRBV7-2|TRBJ2-1
CASSPGLWNEQFF
>TRBV10-3|TRBJ2-7
CAPEGDRDYEQYF
>TRBV7-9|TRBJ2-7
CASSLAQGPDEQYF
>TRBV7-9|TRBJ1-1
CASSHYDAEAFF
>TRBV9|TRBJ1-2
CASTGVGGSMVGYTF
>TRBV27|TRBJ1-1
CASSARGGAGEAFF
>TRBV19|TRBJ2-7
CASFGGYEQYF